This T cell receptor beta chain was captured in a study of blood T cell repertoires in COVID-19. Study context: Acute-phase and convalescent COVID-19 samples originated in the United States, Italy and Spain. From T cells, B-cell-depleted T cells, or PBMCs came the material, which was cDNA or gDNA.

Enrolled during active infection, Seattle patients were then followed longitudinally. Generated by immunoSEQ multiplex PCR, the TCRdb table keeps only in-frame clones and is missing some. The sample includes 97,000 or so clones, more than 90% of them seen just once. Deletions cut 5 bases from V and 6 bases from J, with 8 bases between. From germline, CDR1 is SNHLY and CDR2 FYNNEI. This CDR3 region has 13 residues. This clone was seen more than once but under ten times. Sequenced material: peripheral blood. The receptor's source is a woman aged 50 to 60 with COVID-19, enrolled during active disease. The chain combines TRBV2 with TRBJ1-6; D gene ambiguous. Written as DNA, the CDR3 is TGTGCCAGCAGTCCGTCTAGTAATTCACCCCTCCACTTT. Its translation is CASSPSSNSPLHF.